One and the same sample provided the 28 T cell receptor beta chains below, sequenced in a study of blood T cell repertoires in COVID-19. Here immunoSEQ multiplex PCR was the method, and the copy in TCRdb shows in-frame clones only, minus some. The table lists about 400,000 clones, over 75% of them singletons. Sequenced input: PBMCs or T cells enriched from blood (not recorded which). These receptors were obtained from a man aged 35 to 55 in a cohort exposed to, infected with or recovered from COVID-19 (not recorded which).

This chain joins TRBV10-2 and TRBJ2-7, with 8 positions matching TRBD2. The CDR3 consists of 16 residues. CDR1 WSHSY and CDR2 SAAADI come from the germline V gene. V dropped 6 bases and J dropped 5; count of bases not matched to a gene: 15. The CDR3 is CASRQRDIFSGNEQYF. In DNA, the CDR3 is TGCGCCAGCAGACAACGCGATATTTTTAGCGGGAACGAGCAGTACTTC.

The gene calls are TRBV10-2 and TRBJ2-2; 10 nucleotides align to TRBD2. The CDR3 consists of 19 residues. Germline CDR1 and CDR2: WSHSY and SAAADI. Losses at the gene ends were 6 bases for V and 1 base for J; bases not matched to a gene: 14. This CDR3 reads CASRFGASGRNRNTGELFF. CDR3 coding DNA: TGCGCCAGCAGATTTGGCGCTAGCGGGAGAAACCGGAACACCGGGGAGCTGTTTTTT.

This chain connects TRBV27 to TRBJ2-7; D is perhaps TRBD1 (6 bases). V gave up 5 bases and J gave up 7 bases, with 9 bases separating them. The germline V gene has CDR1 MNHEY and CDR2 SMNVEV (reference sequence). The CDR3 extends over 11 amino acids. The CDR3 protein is CASSRGGEQYF. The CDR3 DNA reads TGTGCCAGCAGTAGAGGGGGAGAGCAGTACTTC.

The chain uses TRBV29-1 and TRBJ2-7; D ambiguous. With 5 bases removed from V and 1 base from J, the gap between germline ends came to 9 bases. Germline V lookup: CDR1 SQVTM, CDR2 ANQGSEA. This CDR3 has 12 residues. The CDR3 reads CSVKPESYEQYF. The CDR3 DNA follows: TGCAGCGTTAAACCAGAATCCTACGAGCAGTACTTC.

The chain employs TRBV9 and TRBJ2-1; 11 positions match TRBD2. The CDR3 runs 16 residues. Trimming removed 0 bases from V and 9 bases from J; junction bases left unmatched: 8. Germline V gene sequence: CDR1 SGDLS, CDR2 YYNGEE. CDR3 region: CASSVVSGRVRGEQFF. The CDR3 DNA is TGTGCCAGCAGCGTAGTTAGCGGGAGGGTCAGGGGTGAGCAGTTCTTC.

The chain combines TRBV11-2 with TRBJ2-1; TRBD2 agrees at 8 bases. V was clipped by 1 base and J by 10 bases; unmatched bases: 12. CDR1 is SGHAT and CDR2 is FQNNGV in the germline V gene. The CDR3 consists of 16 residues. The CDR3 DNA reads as TGTGCCAGCAGCTTAGCCGGGCTAGGACTAGCAGACGAGCAGTTCTTC. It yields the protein CASSLAGLGLADEQFF.

The CDR3, as DNA: TGTGCCTGGAGTACAAAAGGACAGGGTGGGTACTACGAGCAGTACTTC. It translates to CAWSTKGQGGYYEQYF. The chain has TRBV30 and TRBJ2-7, with 8 bases identical to TRBD1. V was pared by 2 bases and J by 3 bases, with 12 bases of the junction left unmatched. The CDR3 contains 16 residues. Germline CDR1 and CDR2: GTSNPN and SVGIG (reference sequence).

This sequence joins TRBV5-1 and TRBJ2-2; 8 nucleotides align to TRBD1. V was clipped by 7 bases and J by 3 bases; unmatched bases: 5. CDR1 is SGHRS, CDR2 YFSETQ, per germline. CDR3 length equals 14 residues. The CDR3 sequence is CASSGQGDTGELFF. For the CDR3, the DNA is TGCGCCAGCTCCGGACAGGGTGACACCGGGGAGCTGTTTTTT.

The CDR3 coding sequence is TGTGCCAGCAGTTCACTCTCGGTTCAGGGACTCTATGGCTACACCTTC. This sequence encodes CASSSLSVQGLYGYTF. The chain links TRBV27 to TRBJ1-2, with TRBD1 as a possible D gene (5 bases). CDR1 is MNHEY and CDR2 is SMNVEV in the germline V gene (reference sequence). V was cut by 4 bases and J by 4 bases, with 19 bases left in between. This CDR3 is 16 amino acids long.

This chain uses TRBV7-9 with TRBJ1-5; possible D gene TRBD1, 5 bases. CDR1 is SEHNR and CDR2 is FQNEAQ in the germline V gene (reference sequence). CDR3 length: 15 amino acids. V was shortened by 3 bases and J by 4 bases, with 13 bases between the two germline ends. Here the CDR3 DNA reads TGTGCCAGCAGCTTGGGCAGGGAGGGAAATCAGCCCCAGCATTTT. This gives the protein CASSLGREGNQPQHF.

CDR3: CASSPWGTDNTEAFF. CDR3 nucleotide sequence: TGTGCCAGCAGTCCGTGGGGGACAGACAACACTGAAGCTTTCTTT. The chain carries TRBV6-1 and TRBJ1-1; TRBD1 matches at 7 bases. Germline lookup yields CDR1 MNHNS and CDR2 SASEGT. V shed 5 bases and J 2 bases; nucleotides not matched to a gene: 8. This CDR3 region has 15 residues.

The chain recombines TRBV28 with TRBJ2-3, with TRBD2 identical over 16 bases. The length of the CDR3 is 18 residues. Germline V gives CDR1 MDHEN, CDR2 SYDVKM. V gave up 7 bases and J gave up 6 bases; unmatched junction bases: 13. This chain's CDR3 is CASTGTSGRASSPDTQYF. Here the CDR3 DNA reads TGTGCCAGCACAGGGACTAGCGGGAGGGCATCTTCGCCCGATACGCAGTATTTT.

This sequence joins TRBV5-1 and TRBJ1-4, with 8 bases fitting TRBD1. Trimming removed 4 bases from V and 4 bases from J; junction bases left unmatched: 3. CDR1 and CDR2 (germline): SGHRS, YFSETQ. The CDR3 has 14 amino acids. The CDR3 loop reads CASSKGQGNEKLFF. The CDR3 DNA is TGCGCCAGCAGCAAAGGACAGGGTAATGAAAAACTGTTTTTT.

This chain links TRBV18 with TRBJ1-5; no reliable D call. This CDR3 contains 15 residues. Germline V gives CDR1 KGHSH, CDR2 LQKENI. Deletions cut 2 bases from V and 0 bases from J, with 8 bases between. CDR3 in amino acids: CASSPARLSNQPQHF. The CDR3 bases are TGTGCCAGCTCACCAGCCCGACTTAGCAATCAGCCCCAGCATTTT. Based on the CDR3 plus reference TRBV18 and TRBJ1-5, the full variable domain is NAGVMQNPRHLVRRRGQEARLRCSPMKGHSHVYWYRQLPEEGLKFMVYLQKENIIDESGMPKERFSAEFPKEGPSILRIQQVVRGDSAAYFCASSPARLSNQPQHFGDGTRLSIL.

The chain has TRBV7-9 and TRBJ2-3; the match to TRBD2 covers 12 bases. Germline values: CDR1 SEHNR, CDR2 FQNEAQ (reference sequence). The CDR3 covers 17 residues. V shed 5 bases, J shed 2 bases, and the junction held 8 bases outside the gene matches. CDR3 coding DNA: TGTGCCAGCAGCCCATGGACTAGCGGGGCTTCCACAGATACGCAGTATTTT. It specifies CASSPWTSGASTDTQYF.

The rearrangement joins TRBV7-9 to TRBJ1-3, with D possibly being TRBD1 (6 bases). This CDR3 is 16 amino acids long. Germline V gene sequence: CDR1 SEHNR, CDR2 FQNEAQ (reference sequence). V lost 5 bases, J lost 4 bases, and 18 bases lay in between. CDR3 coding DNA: TGTGCCAGCAGCCCGAGGCGGGGGCGAGGAGGAAACACCATATATTTT. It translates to CASSPRRGRGGNTIYF.

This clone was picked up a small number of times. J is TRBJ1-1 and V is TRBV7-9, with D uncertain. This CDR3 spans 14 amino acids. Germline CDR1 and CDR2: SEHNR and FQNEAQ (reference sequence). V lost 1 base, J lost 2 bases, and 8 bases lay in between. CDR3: CASSLVGANTEAFF. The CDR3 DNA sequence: TGTGCCAGCAGCTTAGTAGGAGCCAACACTGAAGCTTTCTTT.

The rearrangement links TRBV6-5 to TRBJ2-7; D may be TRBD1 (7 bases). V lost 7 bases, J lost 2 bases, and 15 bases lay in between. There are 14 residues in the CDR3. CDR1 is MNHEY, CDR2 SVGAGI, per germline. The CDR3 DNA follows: TGTGCCAGCACCCACAGGGGAGGCACCTACGAGCAGTACTTC. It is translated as CASTHRGGTYEQYF.

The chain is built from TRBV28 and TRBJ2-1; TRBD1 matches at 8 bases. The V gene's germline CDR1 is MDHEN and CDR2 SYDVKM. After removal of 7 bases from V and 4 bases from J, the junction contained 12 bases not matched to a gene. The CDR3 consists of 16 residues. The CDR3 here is CASITSGTGLYNEQFF. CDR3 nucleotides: TGTGCCAGCATCACCTCCGGGACAGGTTTATACAATGAGCAGTTCTTC.

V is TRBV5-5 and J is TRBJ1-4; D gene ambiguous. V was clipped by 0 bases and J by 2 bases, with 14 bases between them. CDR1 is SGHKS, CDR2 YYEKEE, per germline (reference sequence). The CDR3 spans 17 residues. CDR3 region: CASSLGYGDGTNEKLFF. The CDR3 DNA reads TGTGCCAGCAGCTTGGGATACGGGGATGGCACTAATGAAAAACTGTTTTTT.

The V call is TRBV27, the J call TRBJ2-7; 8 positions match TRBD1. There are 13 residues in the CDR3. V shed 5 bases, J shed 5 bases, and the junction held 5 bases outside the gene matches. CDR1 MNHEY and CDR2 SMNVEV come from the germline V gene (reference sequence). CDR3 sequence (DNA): TGTGCCAGCAGTCCGGGACAGGCGGACGAGCAGTACTTC. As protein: CASSPGQADEQYF.

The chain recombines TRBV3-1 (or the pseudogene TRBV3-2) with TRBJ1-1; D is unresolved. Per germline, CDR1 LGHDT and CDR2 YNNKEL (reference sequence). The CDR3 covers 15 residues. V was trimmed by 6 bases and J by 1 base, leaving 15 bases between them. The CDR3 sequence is CASRRFGEENTEAFF. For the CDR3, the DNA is TGTGCCAGCAGGCGCTTCGGGGAGGAGAACACTGAAGCTTTCTTT.

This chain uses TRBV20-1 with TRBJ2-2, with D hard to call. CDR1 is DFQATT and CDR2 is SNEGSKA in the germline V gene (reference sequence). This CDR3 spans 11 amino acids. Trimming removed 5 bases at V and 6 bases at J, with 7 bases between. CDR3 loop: CSASSPGELFF. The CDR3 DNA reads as TGCAGTGCTTCAAGCCCCGGGGAGCTGTTTTTT.

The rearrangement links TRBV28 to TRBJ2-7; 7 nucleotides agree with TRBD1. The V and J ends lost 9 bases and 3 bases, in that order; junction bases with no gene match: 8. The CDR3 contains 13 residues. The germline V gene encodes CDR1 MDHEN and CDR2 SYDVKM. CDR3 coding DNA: TGTGCCAGTCGGGACAGTTCTTACTACGAGCAGTACTTC. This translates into CASRDSSYYEQYF.

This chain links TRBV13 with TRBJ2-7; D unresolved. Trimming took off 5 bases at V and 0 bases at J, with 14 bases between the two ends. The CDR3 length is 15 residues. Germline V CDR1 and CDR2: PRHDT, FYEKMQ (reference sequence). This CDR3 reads CASSGPAHASYEQYF. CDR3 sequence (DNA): TGTGCCAGCAGCGGTCCAGCGCACGCCTCCTACGAGCAGTACTTC.

The CDR3 DNA follows: TGTGCCAGCAGTTCGGCTAGCGGGAGGGCCACAGATACGCAGTATTTT. It yields the protein CASSSASGRATDTQYF. The chain is built from TRBV28 and TRBJ2-3; 12 bases match TRBD2. There are 16 residues in the CDR3. CDR1 and CDR2 from the germline V gene are MDHEN and SYDVKM. The V gene end was trimmed by 4 bases and the J gene end by 2 bases; junction bases not matched to a gene: 4.

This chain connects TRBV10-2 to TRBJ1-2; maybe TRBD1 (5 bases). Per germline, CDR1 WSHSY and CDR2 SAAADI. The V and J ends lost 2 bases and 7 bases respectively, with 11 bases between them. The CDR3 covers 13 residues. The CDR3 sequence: CASSERQGGGYTF. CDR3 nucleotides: TGCGCCAGCAGTGAGCGGCAGGGTGGTGGCTACACCTTC.

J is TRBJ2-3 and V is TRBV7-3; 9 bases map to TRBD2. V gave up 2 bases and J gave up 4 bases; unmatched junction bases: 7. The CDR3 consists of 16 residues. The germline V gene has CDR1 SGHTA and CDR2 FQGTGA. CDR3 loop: CASSLLAGVGSDTQYF. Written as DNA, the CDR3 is TGTGCCAGCAGCTTATTAGCGGGAGTGGGCTCAGATACGCAGTATTTT.